This T cell receptor beta chain was identified during a study of T cell responses to AZD1222 COVID-19 vaccine. Notes on the study in general: Spike-spanning, vaccine-associated CD4 TCRs were dominant at 160-218 and 743-854. The study reported that nearly half of spike-specific TCRs target unmutated variant regions. Once two AZD1222 doses were given, Spike-specific TCR breadth and depth went up. Repertoire sampling happened only post peak T cell response.

Clones were read by immunoSEQ multiplex PCR, and TCRdb kept only the in-frame ones, dropping some. The sample carries 130,000 or so clones, 80% to 90% recorded once. The CDR3 has 14 residues. In germline, CDR1 is LNHDA, CDR2 SQIVND (reference sequence). V shed 7 bases and J shed 0 bases, with 12 bases lying between them. This clone was seen only once. The antigen is unknown. The genes are TRBV19 and TRBJ1-1; D unresolved. Sequenced here: peripheral blood, sampled on day 0 of AZD1222 vaccination. The receptor comes from an adult in good health. CDR3 sequence reads: CASTRLAMNTEAFF. CDR3 coding DNA: TGTGCCAGTACTCGATTGGCCATGAACACTGAAGCTTTCTTT.